This TCR beta chain was obtained from a study of immune characterization of retroperitoneal liposarcoma. TCRdb re-derived calls from the PCR reads in MiXCR, one entry per CDR3 protein. The repertoire holds approximately 9,000 distinct CDR3 sequences, with about a quarter as singletons. A few counts support this clonotype. The CDR3 consists of 13 residues. Trimming removed 2 bases from V and 6 bases from J, with 10 bases in between. Germline assignment: CDR1 MNHNS and CDR2 SASEGT. Sequenced: tumor tissue. The clonotype comes from a male donor with retroperitoneal liposarcoma. The V and J genes are TRBV6-1 and TRBJ1-1, with no clear D. This CDR3 is CASSETPFSEAFF. The CDR3 DNA follows: TGTGCCAGCAGTGAAACACCATTCTCTGAAGCTTTCTTT.